This TCR beta chain was captured by sequencing in a study of cytomegalovirus exposure and HLA in healthy donors. Study-wide results and limits: Associated with cytomegalovirus, according to the listing, were some 180 TCR beta chains. There were some public TCRs occurring in many donors, but most TCR sequences were rare.

The table came from immunoSEQ multiplex PCR; TCRdb's copy has only in-frame clones and leaves some out. This sample has some 99,000 clones, with almost 90% found just once. Of note for this clone: What it binds is not known.

CDR3 length: 21 amino acids. Germline CDR1 SGHDN, CDR2 FVKESK. V lost 0 bases and J 5 bases, leaving 29 bases between the germline ends. The V gene is TRBV14, the J gene TRBJ2-1, with D tentatively TRBD1 (6 bases). This TCR came from a woman in her late teens or twenties in good health and CMV-seronegative. Sequencing was done on a sample of PBMCs. In DNA form, the CDR3 reads TGTGCCAGCAGCCAAGACTCCGTAGGTCAGGGGCCCAAGGCGCGGCACAATGAGCAGTTCTTC. As protein: CASSQDSVGQGPKARHNEQFF.